Detailed here is one T cell receptor beta chain. What it binds is unknown. 13 Jbeta primers and 60 Vbeta primers were used for the PCR. TCRdb keeps only in-frame clones here, not all; method: immunoSEQ multiplex PCR. The data hold around 200,000 clones, with 84% observed a single time. Deletions cut 4 bases from V and 4 bases from J, with 8 bases between. Germline CDR1 reads MGHDK; CDR2 reads SYGVNS. The CDR3 is 12 amino acids. This entry belongs to a study of cytomegalovirus exposure and HLA in healthy donors. Study-wide findings and caveats: The authors considered a cluster of highly shared sequence variants likely to be a sequencing artifact. Associated with cytomegalovirus, according to the listing, were about 160 TCR beta chains. CMV serostatus was the only immune exposure information that was available. Rarity marked most TCR sequences, yet some public TCRs occurred in many donors.

This sequence was found in a girl aged 2-10 years in good health and CMV-seropositive. The chain has TRBV25-1 and TRBJ2-7; D is possibly TRBD1 (5 bases). Sequenced material: PBMCs. CDR3: CASSVRTYEQYF. The CDR3 region has the DNA TGTGCCAGCAGTGTACGGACATACGAGCAGTACTTC.